This T cell receptor (beta chain) appears in the sequencing data of a study of beta chain features in type 1 diabetes. Regarding the study as a whole: Among patients with Type 1 diabetes, TCRB CDR3s were moderately but significantly shorter in every one of the four CD4+ subsets. Comparison showed that naive, central memory and Treg TCRB repertoires appeared more similar among patients than among healthy donors.

V shed 2 bases and J shed 6 bases, with 5 bases lying between them. The CDR3 is made up of 12 amino acids. CDR1 SGHTA and CDR2 FQGNSA come from the germline V gene. All of the isolated RNA was reverse transcribed, so expressed TCRB transcripts were sequenced. Sequencing used immunoSEQ multiplex PCR; TCRdb keeps in-frame clones, though not all of them. The table shows 500,000 to 800,000 clones, with over 10% occurring only once. In this sample, this clone turned up a few times. Its antigen is still unknown. The sample holds other DNA sequences that translate to the same CDR3. This chain links TRBV7-2 with TRBJ1-5; D call uncertain. The origin of this receptor is a man aged 25-40 years with type 1 diabetes. Sequenced input: naive CD4+ T cells from blood. The chain's CDR3 is CASSLRGQPQHF. Written as DNA, the CDR3 is TGTGCCAGCAGCTTACGGGGTCAGCCCCAGCATTTT.